The clone carrying this T cell receptor (beta chain) occurred a few times. The sample originates from a study of radiotherapy plus CTLA-4 blockade in lung cancer. The overall study: Disease control reached less than 40%, with objective responses in roughly 19%.

Trimming at V came to 6 bases and at J to 1 base, leaving 3 bases not matched to a gene. The germline V gene encodes CDR1 MGHDK and CDR2 SYGVNS. This CDR3 region has 14 residues. Profiling relied on immunoSEQ multiplex PCR, and the TCRdb table lists in-frame clones only, not all of them. The sample contains about 43,000 clones, over 60% of which appear only once. Focal radiation was given together with CTLA-4 blockade (ipilimumab) to patients with chemo-refractory metastatic non-small-cell lung cancer. The chain has TRBV25-1 and TRBJ2-1; the match to TRBD1 covers 7 bases. This sequence originates from a human donor with non-small cell lung cancer who had a partial response to radiotherapy plus ipilimumab. Sequencing was performed on peripheral blood, taken from a patient treated with radiotherapy plus ipilimumab. The CDR3: CASSGTVSYNEQFF. CDR3 coding DNA: TGTGCCAGCAGCGGGACAGTATCCTACAATGAGCAGTTCTTC. The whole variable domain, remainder taken from reference TRBV25-1 and TRBJ2-1, is EADIYQTPRYLVIGTGKKITLECSQTMGHDKMYWYQQDPGMELHLIHYSYGVNSTEKGDLSSESTVSRIRTEHFPLTLESARPSHTSQYLCASSGTVSYNEQFFGPGTRLTVL.